This T cell receptor beta chain was identified in a study of a mutant IDH1 vaccine in newly diagnosed glioma. Study at large: Earlier treatment was radiotherapy, temozolomide, or both, with most getting both.

Clones were sequenced by immunoSEQ multiplex PCR, and TCRdb holds only the in-frame ones, with some missing. This table has 35,000 to 50,000 clones, 84% appearing once. CDR3 length: 14 amino acids. Germline V gene sequence: CDR1 SGDLS, CDR2 YYNGEE. The V gene lost 7 bases and the J gene lost 0 bases, with 13 bases spanning the gap. The study, taken as a whole, reports: Pseudoprogression apparently lacked any relation to changes in top peripheral T cell clonotypes.

Regarding this clone: The antigen is undetermined.

Time point reported: week 11, during vaccination. One vaccine dose held 300 ug of mutant IDH1 20-mer peptide and came with topical imiquimod. The TCR originated in a middle-aged man with glioma. The sample was PBMCs, taken from a glioma patient whose treatment included an IDH1 peptide vaccine. The rearrangement links TRBV9 to TRBJ2-5, with a weak D call TRBD2 (5 bases). CDR3 loop: CASGADSYQETQYF. CDR3 coding DNA: TGTGCCAGCGGAGCGGACTCGTACCAAGAGACCCAGTACTTC.